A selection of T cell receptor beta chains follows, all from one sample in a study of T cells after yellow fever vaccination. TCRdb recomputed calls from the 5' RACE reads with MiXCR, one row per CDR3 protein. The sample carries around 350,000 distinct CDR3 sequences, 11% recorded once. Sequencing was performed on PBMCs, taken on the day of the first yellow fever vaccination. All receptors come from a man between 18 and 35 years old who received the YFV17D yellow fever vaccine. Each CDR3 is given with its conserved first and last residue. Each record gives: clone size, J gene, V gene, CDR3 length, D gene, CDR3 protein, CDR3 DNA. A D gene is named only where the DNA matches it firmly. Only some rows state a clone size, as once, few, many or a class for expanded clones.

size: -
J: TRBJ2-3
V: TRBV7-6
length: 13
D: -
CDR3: CASSLGVADTQYF
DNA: TGTGCCAGCAGTCTGGGAGTTGCAGATACGCAGTATTTT

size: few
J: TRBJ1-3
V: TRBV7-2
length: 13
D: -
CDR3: CASSWEAGNTIYF
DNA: TGTGCCAGCAGCTGGGAGGCTGGAAACACCATATATTTT

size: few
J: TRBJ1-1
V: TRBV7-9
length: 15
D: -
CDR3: CASSFSPELNTEAFF
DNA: TGTGCCAGCAGCTTCTCTCCAGAATTGAACACTGAAGCTTTCTTT

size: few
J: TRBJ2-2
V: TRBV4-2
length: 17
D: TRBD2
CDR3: CASSPTSGGSTTGELFF
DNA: TGTGCCAGCAGCCCGACTAGCGGGGGCTCGACCACCGGGGAGCTGTTTTTT

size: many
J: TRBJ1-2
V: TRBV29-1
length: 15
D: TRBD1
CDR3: CSVLKLTGTSYGYTF
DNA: TGCAGCGTTCTAAAGTTGACAGGGACTTCCTATGGCTACACCTTC

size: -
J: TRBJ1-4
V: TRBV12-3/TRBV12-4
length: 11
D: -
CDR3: CASRGTEKLFF
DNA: TGTGCCAGCAGGGGAACCGAAAAACTGTTTTTT

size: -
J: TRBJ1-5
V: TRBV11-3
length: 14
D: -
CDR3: CASSLVIRNQPQHF
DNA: TGTGCCAGCAGCTTAGTCATTCGGAATCAGCCCCAGCATTTT

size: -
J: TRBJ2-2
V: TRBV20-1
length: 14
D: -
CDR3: CSARVRGNTGELFF
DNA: TGCAGTGCTAGAGTGAGGGGGAACACCGGGGAGCTGTTTTTT

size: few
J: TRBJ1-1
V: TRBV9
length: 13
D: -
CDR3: CASSAEGRPEAFF
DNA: TGTGCCAGCAGCGCAGAAGGACGGCCTGAAGCTTTCTTT

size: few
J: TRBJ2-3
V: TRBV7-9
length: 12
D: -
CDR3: CASSSVRDTQYF
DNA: TGTGCCAGCAGCTCCGTACGGGATACGCAGTATTTT

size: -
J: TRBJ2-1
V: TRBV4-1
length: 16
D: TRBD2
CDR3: CASSQAERGTRNEQFF
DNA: TGCGCCAGCAGCCAAGCTGAGCGGGGGACTAGAAATGAGCAGTTCTTC

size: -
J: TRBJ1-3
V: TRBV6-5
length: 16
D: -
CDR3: CASSYSLQGTGNTIYF
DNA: TGTGCCAGCAGTTACTCCCTGCAGGGGACTGGAAACACCATATATTTT

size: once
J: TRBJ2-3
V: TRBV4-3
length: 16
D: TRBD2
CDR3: CASSPGGTSRPDTQYF
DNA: TGCGCCAGCAGCCCCGGGGGGACTAGCAGACCAGATACGCAGTATTTT

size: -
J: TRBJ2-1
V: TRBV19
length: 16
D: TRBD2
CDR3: CASSHSGGPSYNEQFF
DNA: TGTGCCAGTTCCCACTCGGGGGGACCCTCCTACAATGAGCAGTTCTTC

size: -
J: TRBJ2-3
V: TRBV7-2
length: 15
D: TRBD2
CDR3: CASSFGSGFSDTQYF
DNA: TGTGCCAGCAGCTTTGGTAGCGGGTTTTCAGATACGCAGTATTTT

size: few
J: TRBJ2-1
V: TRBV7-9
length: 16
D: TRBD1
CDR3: CASSLERRGLSDEQFF
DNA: TGTGCCAGCAGCTTAGAGCGAAGGGGGCTTAGCGATGAGCAGTTCTTC

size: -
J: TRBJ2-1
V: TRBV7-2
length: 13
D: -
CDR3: CASSFSLGDEQFF
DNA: TGTGCCAGCAGTTTTTCTCTAGGCGATGAGCAGTTCTTC

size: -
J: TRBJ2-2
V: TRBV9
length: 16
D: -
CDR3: CASSPPLEAYTGELFF
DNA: TGTGCCAGCAGCCCCCCGTTAGAGGCGTACACCGGGGAGCTGTTTTTT

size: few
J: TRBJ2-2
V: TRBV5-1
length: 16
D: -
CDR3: CASSLEFGRGDGELFF
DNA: TGCGCCAGCAGCTTGGAGTTCGGGCGGGGAGACGGGGAGCTGTTTTTT

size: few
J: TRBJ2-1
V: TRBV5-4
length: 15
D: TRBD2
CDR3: CASSSRLAGGDEQFF
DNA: TGTGCCAGCAGCTCTAGACTAGCGGGGGGGGATGAGCAGTTCTTC

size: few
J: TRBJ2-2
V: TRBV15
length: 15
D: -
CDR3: CATSGGLDRAGELFF
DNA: TGTGCCACCAGCGGGGGACTCGACAGGGCCGGGGAGCTGTTTTTT

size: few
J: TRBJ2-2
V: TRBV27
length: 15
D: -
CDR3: CASSFGAGRTGELFF
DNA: TGTGCCAGCAGTTTTGGGGCCGGTCGCACCGGGGAGCTGTTTTTT

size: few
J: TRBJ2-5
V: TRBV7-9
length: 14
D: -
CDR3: CASSLLTNKQTQYF
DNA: TGTGCCAGCAGCTTACTCACAAATAAACAGACCCAGTACTTC

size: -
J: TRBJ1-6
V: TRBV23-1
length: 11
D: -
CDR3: CASSVAQTLHF
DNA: TGCGCCAGCAGTGTCGCCCAAACCCTCCACTTT

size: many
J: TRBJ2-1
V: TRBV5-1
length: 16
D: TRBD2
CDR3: CASSPLIAGKNNEQFF
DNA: TGCGCCAGCAGCCCCCTAATAGCGGGGAAAAACAATGAGCAGTTCTTC

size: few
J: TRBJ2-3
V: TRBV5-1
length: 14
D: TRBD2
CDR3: CASSGTSNTDTQYF
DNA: TGCGCCAGCAGCGGGACTAGCAATACAGATACGCAGTATTTT

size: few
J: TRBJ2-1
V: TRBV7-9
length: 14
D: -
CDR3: CASSLFRVEGEQFF
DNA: TGTGCCAGCAGCTTATTTCGGGTAGAGGGTGAGCAGTTCTTC

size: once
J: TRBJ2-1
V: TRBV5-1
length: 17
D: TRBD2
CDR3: CASSLGASGGLVNEQFF
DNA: TGCGCCAGCAGCTTGGGTGCTAGCGGGGGGCTCGTAAATGAGCAGTTCTTC

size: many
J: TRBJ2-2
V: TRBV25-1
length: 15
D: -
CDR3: CASSPSESGTGELFF
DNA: TGTGCCAGCAGTCCGTCTGAATCGGGCACCGGGGAGCTGTTTTTT

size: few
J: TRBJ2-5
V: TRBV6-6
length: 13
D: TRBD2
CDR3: CASKSGVVETQYF
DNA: TGTGCCAGCAAAAGCGGGGTGGTGGAGACCCAGTACTTC

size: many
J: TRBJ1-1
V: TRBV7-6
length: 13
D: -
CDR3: CASRVGGNTEAFF
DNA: TGTGCCAGCAGGGTCGGGGGGAACACTGAAGCTTTCTTT

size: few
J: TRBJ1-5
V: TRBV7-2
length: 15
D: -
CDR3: CASSLVGSVTQPQHF
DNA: TGTGCCAGCAGCTTAGTTGGTAGCGTAACCCAGCCCCAGCATTTT

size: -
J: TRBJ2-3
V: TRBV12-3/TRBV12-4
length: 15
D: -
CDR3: CASSSRPRGQNTQYF
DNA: TGTGCCAGCAGTTCCCGCCCGCGGGGGCAGAATACGCAGTATTTT

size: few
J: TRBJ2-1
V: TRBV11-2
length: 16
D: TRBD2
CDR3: CASSLAPTSGGRQQFF
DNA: TGTGCCAGCAGCTTAGCCCCGACTAGCGGGGGGCGACAGCAGTTCTTC

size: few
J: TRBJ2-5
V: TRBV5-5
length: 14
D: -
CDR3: CASSLEAGQETQYF
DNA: TGTGCCAGCAGCTTGGAGGCAGGGCAAGAGACCCAGTACTTC

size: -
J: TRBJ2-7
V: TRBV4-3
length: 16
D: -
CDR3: CASSQDGRLGTYEQYF
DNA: TGCGCCAGCAGCCAAGATGGTAGGCTGGGGACCTACGAGCAGTACTTC

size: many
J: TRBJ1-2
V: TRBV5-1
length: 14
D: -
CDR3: CASSLDDRNYGYTF
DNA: TGCGCCAGCAGCTTGGATGACAGGAACTATGGCTACACCTTC

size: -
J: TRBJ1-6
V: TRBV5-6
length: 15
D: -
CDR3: CASSFDYSYNSPLHF
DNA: TGTGCCAGCAGCTTCGATTACTCCTATAATTCACCCCTCCACTTT

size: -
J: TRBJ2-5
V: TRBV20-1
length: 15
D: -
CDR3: CSAREAGRGRETQYF
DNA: TGCAGTGCTAGAGAGGCAGGCAGGGGTAGGGAGACCCAGTACTTC

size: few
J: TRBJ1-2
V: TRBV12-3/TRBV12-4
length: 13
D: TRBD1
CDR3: CASRGQGDYGYTF
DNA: TGTGCCAGCAGGGGACAGGGGGACTATGGCTACACCTTC

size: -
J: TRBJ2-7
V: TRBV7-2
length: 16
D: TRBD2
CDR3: CASSPRAGESSYEQYF
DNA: TGTGCCAGCAGCCCCAGGGCGGGAGAGAGCTCCTACGAGCAGTACTTC

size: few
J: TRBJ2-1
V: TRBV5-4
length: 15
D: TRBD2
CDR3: CASSSGGGGAYEQFF
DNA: TGTGCCAGCAGCTCCGGGGGGGGTGGCGCGTATGAGCAGTTCTTC

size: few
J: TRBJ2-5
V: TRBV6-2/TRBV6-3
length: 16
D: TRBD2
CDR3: CASSSRRGDFQETQYF
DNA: TGTGCCAGCAGTTCCCGGCGGGGGGATTTCCAAGAGACCCAGTACTTC

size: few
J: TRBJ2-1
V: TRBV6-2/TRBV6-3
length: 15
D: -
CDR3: CASEPMGPSYNEQFF
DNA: TGTGCCAGCGAGCCCATGGGGCCCTCCTACAATGAGCAGTTCTTC

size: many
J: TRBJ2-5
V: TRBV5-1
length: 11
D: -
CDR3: CASSYQETQYF
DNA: TGTGCCAGCAGTTACCAAGAGACCCAGTACTTC

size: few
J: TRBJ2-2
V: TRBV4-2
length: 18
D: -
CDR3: CASSQVVLRQARFGELFF
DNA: TGTGCCAGCAGCCAAGTGGTCCTGAGACAGGCGAGGTTCGGGGAGCTGTTTTTT

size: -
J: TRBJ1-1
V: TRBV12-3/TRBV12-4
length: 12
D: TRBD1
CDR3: CASSRGQPEAFF
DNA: TGTGCCAGCAGCCGGGGACAGCCAGAAGCTTTCTTT

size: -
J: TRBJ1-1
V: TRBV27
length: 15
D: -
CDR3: CASSLVRTGNTEAFF
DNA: TGTGCCAGCAGTTTAGTTCGGACCGGGAACACTGAAGCTTTCTTT

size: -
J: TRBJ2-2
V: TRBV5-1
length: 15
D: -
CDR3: CASSIQGPNTGELFF
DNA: TGCGCCAGCAGCATCCAGGGACCGAACACCGGGGAGCTGTTTTTT

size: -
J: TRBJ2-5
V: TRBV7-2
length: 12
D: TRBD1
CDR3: CASSQGVETQYF
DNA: TGTGCCAGCAGCCAGGGGGTAGAGACCCAGTACTTC

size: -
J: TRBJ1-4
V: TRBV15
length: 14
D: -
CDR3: CATSRKVEEEKLFF
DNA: TGTGCCACCAGCAGGAAGGTCGAGGAAGAAAAACTGTTTTTT

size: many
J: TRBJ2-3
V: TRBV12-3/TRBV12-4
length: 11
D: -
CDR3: CASSATDTQYF
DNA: TGTGCCAGCAGTGCCACAGATACGCAGTATTTT